This T cell receptor (beta chain) is from a study of read filtering for tumor transcriptome and immune sequencing. Study details: After DNase treatment, RNA was made into whole-transcriptome libraries. TCR-mapped reads were about 4.05 to 11 million with IR-seq versus roughly 80 to 1,300 with RNA-seq.

Molecular barcoded adaptors covering alpha/delta and beta/gamma chains were used on roughly 400 ng RNA. TCRdb processed the reads anew with MiXCR; each CDR3 protein has one entry. The table lists roughly 130,000 distinct CDR3 sequences, over 10% of them singletons. This clonotype was observed at least ten times. Its antigen remains unidentified. Germline V gene data show CDR1 as DFQATT and CDR2 as SNEGSKA (reference sequence). This CDR3 spans 16 amino acids. V lost 3 bases to trimming and J lost 0 bases, with 15 bases between them. General study findings and limits: This fraction held mixed bone marrow immune cells after CD138-negative sorting. Without single-read clonotypes, shared clonotype proportions correlated more between IR-seq and RNA-seq.

This sequence originates from a donor at least 40 years old with multiple myeloma. This chain connects TRBV20-1 to TRBJ1-5, with D unclear. Material for sequencing was a population of CD138-negative cells sorted from bone marrow. CDR3: CSASQVGPISNQPQHF. The CDR3 nucleotides read TGCAGTGCTAGTCAGGTTGGACCAATTAGCAATCAGCCCCAGCATTTT.